This TCR beta chain is from a study of persistence of HIV-infected CD4 T cells. In its sample, this clone was seen a few times. What it recognizes is unknown. The CDR3 is 11 residues long. Germline CDR1 reads DFQATT; CDR2 reads SNEGSKA (reference sequence). The V end lost 3 bases, the J end lost 7 bases, and 9 bases lay between the germline ends. General study points: Compared with CD3/CD28-stimulated cells, CMV- and Gag-responding cells showed lower TCRbeta richness. Rare CMV-responding cells carrying HIV-1 proviruses were not analyzed separately for TCR. Degenerate expanded CDR3beta sequences were enriched among CMV- and Gag-responding cells.

The immunoSEQ assay was version 4, run in survey mode. Profiling relied on immunoSEQ multiplex PCR, and the TCRdb table lists in-frame clones only, not all of them. The sample holds around 7,500 clones; 79% are singletons and the top ten take 66%. The stimulus was lysate of CMV-infected fibroblasts, approximately 9.6 ug/mL. Responding CD4+ T cells were sorted by upregulation of both CD40 ligand and CD69. Stimulated PBMCs had first been depleted of CD8+ T cells. Specimen: CD4+ T cells sorted from PBMCs after roughly 18-hour stimulation, collected from a patient who received antiretroviral therapy. The chain links TRBV20-1 to TRBJ1-1; no firm D call. This clonotype was sampled from an adult woman with HIV who was CMV-seropositive. The CDR3 sequence: CSASQLSEAFF. CDR3 DNA: TGCAGTGCTAGTCAGCTAAGTGAAGCTTTCTTT.